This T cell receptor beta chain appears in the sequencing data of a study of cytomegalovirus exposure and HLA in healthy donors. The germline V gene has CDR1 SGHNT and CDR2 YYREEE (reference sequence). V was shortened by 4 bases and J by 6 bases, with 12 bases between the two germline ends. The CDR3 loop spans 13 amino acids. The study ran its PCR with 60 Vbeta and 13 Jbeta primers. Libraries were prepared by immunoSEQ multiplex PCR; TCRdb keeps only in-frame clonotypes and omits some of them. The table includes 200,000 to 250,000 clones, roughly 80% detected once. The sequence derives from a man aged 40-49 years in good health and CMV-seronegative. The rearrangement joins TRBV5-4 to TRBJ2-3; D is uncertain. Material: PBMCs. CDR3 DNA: TGTGCCAGCAGCGTTAGCCCACCGGATACGCAGTATTTT. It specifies CASSVSPPDTQYF.